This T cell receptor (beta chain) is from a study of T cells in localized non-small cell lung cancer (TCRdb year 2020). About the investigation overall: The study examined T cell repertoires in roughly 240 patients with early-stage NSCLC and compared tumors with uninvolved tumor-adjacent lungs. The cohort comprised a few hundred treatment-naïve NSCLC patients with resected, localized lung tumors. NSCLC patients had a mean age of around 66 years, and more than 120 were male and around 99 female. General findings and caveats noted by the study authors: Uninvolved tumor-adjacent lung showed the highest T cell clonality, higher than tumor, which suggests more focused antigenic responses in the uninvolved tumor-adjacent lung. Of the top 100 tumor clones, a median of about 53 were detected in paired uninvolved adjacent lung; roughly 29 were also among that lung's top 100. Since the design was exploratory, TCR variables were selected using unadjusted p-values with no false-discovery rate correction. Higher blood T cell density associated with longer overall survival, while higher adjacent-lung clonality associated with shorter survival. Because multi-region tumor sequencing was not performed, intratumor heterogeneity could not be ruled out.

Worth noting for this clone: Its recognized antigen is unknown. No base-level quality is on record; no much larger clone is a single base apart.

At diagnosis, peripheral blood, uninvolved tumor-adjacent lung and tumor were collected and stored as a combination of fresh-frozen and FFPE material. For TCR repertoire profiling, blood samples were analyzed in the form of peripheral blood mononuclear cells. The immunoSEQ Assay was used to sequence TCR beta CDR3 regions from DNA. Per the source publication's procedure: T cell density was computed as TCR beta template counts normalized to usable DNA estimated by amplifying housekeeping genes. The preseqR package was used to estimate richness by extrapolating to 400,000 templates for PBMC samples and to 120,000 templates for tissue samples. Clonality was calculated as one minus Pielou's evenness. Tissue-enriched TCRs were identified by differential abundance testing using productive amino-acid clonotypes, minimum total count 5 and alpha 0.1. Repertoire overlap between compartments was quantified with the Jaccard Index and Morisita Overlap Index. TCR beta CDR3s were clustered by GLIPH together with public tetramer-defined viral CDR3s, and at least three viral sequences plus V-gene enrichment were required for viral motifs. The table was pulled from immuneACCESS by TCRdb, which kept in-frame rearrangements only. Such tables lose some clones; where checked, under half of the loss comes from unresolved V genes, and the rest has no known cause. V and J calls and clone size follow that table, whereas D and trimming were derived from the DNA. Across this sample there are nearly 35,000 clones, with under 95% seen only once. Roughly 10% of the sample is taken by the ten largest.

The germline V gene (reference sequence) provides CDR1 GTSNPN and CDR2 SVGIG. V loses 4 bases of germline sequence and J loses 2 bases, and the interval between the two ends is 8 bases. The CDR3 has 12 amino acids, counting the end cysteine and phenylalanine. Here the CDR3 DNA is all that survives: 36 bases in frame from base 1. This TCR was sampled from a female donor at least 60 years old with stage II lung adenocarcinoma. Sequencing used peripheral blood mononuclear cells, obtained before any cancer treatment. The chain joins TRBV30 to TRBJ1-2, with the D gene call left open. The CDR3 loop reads CAWTVQNYGYTF. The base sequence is TGTGCCTGGACAGTCCAAAACTATGGCTACACCTTC.